The rows below give T cell receptor beta chains drawn from one sample of a study of cytomegalovirus exposure and HLA in healthy donors. Using immunoSEQ multiplex PCR, the repertoire was profiled, and TCRdb retains in-frame clones only, with some absent. This table has about 130,000 clones, 60% to 80% appearing once. Sequencing input: PBMCs. These receptors originate from a man under 40 in good health and CMV-seronegative. Each CDR3 is given without its conserved first and last residue. Size values are once, few and many counts, or a class for expanded clones, and some rows have none.

CDR3 protein,clone size,V gene,J gene
ASSRWARTDTQY,-,TRBV18,TRBJ2-3
ASNPSGSPNEQY,-,TRBV7-9,TRBJ2-7
ASSSGLAGVGELF,-,TRBV7-9,TRBJ2-2
ASSLYAGGGDSGNTIY,-,TRBV28,TRBJ1-3
ASSSQDGYEQY,-,TRBV5-1,TRBJ2-7
AWSRSGNEKLF,-,TRBV30,TRBJ1-4
ASSTGTGSNQPQH,-,TRBV5-1,TRBJ1-5
ASSGKGVRADTQY,-,TRBV6-5,TRBJ2-3
ASSQGTSRPEQF,-,TRBV4-1,TRBJ2-1
ASSLGQGTEAF,once,TRBV13,TRBJ1-1
ASSQDWTGIEGRAQY,-,TRBV4-1,TRBJ2-5
ASSSTGGSSGNTIY,-,TRBV5-1,TRBJ1-3
ASSLRLLAGVAQTYEQY,-,TRBV4-2,TRBJ2-7